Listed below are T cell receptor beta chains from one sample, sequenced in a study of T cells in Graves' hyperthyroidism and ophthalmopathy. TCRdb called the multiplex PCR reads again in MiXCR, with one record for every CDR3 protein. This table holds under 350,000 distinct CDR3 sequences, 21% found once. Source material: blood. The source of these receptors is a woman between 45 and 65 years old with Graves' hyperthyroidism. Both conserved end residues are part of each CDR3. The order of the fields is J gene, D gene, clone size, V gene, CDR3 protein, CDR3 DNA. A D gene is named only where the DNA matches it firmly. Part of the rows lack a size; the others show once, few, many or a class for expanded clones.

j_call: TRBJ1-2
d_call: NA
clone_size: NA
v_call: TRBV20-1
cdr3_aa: CSARDSIGNGYTF
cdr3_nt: TGCAGTGCTAGAGATTCAATAGGGAACGGCTACACCTTC

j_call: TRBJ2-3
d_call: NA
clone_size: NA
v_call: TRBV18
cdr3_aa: CASSPDLNTDTQYF
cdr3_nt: TGTGCCAGCTCACCTGACCTAAACACAGATACGCAGTATTTT

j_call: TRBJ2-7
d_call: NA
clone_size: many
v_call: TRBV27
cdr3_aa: CASKKGGTAYEQYF
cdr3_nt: TGTGCCAGCAAAAAAGGGGGAACGGCCTACGAGCAGTACTTC

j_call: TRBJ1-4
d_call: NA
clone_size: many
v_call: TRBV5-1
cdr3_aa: CASSTGRTTNEKLFF
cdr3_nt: TGCGCCAGCAGCACGGGACGGACGACTAATGAAAAACTGTTTTTT

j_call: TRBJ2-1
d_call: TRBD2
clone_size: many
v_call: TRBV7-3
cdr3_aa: CASSLLAGDGNEQFF
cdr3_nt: TGTGCCAGCAGCTTGCTAGCGGGGGATGGCAATGAGCAGTTCTTC

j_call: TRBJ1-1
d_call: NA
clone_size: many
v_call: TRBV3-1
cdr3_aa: CASSQDVAGGTAFF
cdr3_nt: TGTGCCAGCAGCCAAGATGTGGCCGGGGGTACAGCTTTCTTT

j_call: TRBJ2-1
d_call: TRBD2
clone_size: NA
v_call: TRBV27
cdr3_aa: CASSDTPGTSGKNEQFF
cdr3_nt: TGTGCCAGCAGTGACACCCCAGGGACTAGCGGGAAGAATGAGCAGTTCTTC

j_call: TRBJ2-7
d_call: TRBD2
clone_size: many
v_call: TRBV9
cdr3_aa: CASSEGLAGAYEQYF
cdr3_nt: TGTGCCAGCAGCGAGGGACTAGCGGGAGCCTACGAGCAGTACTTC

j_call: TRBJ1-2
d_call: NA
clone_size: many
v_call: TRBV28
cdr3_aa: CASSLNGLSSLGYTF
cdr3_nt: TGTGCCAGCAGTTTAAATGGGCTATCAAGTCTTGGCTACACCTTC

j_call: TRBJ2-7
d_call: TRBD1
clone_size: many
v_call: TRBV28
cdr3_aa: CASRLGQTPYEQYF
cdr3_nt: TGTGCCAGCAGACTGGGACAGACTCCCTACGAGCAGTACTTC

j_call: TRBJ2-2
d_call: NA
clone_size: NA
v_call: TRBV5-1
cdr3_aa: CASSLAEDGELFF
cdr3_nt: TGCGCCAGCAGCTTGGCCGAGGATGGGGAGCTGTTTTTT